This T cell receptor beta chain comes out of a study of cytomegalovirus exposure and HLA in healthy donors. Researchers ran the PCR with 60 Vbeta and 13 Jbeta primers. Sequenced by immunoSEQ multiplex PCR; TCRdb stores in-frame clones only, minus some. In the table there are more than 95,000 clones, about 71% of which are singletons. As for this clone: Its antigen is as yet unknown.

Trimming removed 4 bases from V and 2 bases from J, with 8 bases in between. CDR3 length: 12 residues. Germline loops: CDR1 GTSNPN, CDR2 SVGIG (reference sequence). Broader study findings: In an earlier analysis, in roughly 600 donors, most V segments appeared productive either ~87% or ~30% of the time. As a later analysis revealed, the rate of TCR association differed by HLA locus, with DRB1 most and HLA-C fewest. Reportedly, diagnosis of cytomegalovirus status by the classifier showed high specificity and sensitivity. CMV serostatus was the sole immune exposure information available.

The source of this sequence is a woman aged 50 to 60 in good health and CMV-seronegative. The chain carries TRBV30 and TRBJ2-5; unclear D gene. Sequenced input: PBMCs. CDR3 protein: CAWTVIQETQYF. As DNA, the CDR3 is TGTGCCTGGACGGTGATTCAAGAGACCCAGTACTTC.